The clone carrying this T cell receptor (beta chain) was seen a few times. The data were obtained in a study of blood T cells in healthy people across ages. This CDR3 region has 12 residues. V lost 3 bases and J 13 bases, leaving 16 bases between the germline ends. Per the germline V gene, CDR1 is SGHRS and CDR2 is YFSETQ. With a J-beta primer mix and a sample-barcoded 5' primer, a second PCR ran about 7 to 11 cycles. MiXCR, applied by TCRdb to the 5' RACE reads, yields one record per CDR3 protein. The repertoire holds around 990,000 distinct CDR3 sequences, with roughly 24% as singletons. Another study also made use of these data, one on T cells of mothers and their children.

The genes are TRBV5-1 and TRBJ2-5, with D possibly matching TRBD2 (5 bases). Sequencing was performed on blood. The source is a girl aged 2 to 9 in good health. The CDR3 region has the DNA TGCGCCAGCAGCTCGAAAAACGGGGTGCCGTACTTC. As protein: CASSSKNGVPYF.